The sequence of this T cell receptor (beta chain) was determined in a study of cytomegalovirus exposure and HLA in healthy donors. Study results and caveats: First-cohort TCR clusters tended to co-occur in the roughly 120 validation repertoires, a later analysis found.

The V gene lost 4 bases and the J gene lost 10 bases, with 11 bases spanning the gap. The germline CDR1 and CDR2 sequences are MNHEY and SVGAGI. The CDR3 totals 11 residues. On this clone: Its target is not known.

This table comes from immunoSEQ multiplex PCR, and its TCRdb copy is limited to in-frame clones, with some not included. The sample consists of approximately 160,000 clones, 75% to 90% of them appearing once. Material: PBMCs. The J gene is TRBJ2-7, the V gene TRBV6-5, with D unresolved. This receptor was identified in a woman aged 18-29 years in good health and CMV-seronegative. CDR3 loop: CASSSTARQYF. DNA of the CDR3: TGTGCCAGCAGTTCTACAGCCAGACAGTACTTC.